This paragraph covers one T cell receptor beta chain sequence. Its antigen is not identified. 60 Vbeta and 13 Jbeta primers were used in PCR. Method: immunoSEQ multiplex PCR; TCRdb's copy keeps in-frame clones and lacks some. The table has 150,000 to 200,000 clones, roughly 85% seen once. This record comes from a study of cytomegalovirus exposure and HLA in healthy donors. Study-level points and caveats: It was about 150 TCR beta chains that were listed as cytomegalovirus-associated. TCR beta V- and J-gene trimming, according to a later analysis, was linked to a missense DCLRE1C variant.

Donors showed nominal health when sampled, although they likely had unrecorded immune exposures. V lost 8 bases and J 3 bases, leaving 17 bases between the germline ends. Germline CDR1 reads MNHEY; CDR2 reads SVGAGI. The CDR3 runs 14 residues. The sample comprised PBMCs. This chain uses TRBV6-5 with TRBJ2-7, with D possibly matching TRBD1 (6 bases). This TCR was recovered from a young woman in good health and CMV-seropositive. This CDR3 is CASSGAPPSYEQYF. Here the CDR3 DNA reads TGTGCCAGCTCAGGGGCCCCTCCTAGCTACGAGCAGTACTTC.